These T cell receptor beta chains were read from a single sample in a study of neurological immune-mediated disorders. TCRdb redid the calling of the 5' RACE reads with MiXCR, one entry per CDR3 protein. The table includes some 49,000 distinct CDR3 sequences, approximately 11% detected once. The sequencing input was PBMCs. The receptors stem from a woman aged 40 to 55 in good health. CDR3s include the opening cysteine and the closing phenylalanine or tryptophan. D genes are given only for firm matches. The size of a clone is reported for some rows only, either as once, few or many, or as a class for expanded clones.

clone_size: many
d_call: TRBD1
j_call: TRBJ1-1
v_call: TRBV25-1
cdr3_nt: TGTGCCAGCAGTAGTCCCGGGACAGCGGGCACTGAAGCTTTCTTT
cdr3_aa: CASSSPGTAGTEAFF

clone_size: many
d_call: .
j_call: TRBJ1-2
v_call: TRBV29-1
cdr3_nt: TGCAGCGTTGACGGTACTGGCTACACCTTC
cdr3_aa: CSVDGTGYTF

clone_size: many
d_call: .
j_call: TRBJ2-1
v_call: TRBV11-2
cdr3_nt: TGTGCCAGTACTCCCGGAGGATCCTACAATGAGCAGTTCTTC
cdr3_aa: CASTPGGSYNEQFF

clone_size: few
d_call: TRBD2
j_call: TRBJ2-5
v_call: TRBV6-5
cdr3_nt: TGTGCCAGCAGTCCGAGCGGGGGCCGGGCGGGAACCCAGTACTTC
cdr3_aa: CASSPSGGRAGTQYF

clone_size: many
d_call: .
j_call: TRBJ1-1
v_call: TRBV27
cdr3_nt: TGTGCCAGCAGCCCTATAGGTGGCCTAAGACGAGTGGGGAACACTGAAGCTTTCTTT
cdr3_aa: CASSPIGGLRRVGNTEAFF

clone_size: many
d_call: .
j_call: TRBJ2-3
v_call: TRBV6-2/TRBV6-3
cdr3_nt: TGTGCCAGCAGACTAAGCACAGATACGCAGTATTTT
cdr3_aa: CASRLSTDTQYF

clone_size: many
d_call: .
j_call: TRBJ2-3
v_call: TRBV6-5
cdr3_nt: TGTGCCAGCACTAGGGGGACTAGCACAGATACGCAGTATTTT
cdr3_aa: CASTRGTSTDTQYF

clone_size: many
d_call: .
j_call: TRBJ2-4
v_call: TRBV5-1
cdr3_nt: TGCGCCAGCAGCACGGGGGGGACAGAGAAAAACATTCAGTACTTC
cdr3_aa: CASSTGGTEKNIQYF

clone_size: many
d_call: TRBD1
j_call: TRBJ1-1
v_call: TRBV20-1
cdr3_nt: TGCAGTGCTAGGGACAGGAGGATGAACACTGAAGCTTTCTTT
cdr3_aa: CSARDRRMNTEAFF

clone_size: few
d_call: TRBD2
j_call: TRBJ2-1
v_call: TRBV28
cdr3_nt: TGTGCCAGCACCGGACTAGCGGTGAACAATGAGCAGTTCTTC
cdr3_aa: CASTGLAVNNEQFF

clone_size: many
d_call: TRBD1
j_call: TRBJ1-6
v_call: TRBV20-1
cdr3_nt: TGCAGTGCGTCTCCGGGACAGGGGTTGGGCTCCTATAATTCACCCCTCCACTTT
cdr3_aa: CSASPGQGLGSYNSPLHF

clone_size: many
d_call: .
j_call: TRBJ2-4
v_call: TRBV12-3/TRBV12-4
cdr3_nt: TGTGCCAGCAGTTTGGGGACGGTTAAAAACATTCAGTACTTC
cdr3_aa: CASSLGTVKNIQYF

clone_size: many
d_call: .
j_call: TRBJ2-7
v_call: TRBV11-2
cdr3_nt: TGTGCCAGCAGCCTGGGCGGAGCAGGGCCTGGGGACGAGCAGTACTTC
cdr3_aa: CASSLGGAGPGDEQYF

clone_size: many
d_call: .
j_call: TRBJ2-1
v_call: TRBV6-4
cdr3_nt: TGTGCCAGCAGTGATCTGGGGGTGGGAGCCCCGGATGAGCAGTTCTTC
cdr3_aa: CASSDLGVGAPDEQFF

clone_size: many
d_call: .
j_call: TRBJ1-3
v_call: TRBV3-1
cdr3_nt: TGTGCCAGCAGCCAAGATTCTAAGGGAAACACCATATATTTT
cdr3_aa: CASSQDSKGNTIYF

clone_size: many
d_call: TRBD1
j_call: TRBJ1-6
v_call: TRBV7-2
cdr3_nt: TGTGCCAGCAGCTTGCTCGGACAGGGGTCACCCCTCCACTTT
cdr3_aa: CASSLLGQGSPLHF

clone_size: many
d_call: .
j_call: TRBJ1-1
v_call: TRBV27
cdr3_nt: TGTGCCAGCAGTTTAATCAGCCAGGGGATGCACACTGAAGCTTTCTTT
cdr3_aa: CASSLISQGMHTEAFF

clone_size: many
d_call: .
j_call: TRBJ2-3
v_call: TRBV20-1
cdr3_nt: TGCAGTGCTAGACCGCCCACAGTCACAGATACGCAGTATTTT
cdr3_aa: CSARPPTVTDTQYF

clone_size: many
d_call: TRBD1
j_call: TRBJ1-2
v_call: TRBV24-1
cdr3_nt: TGTGCCACCAGTGATCGCCTACCGGGACAGGGGGTATACTACACCTTC
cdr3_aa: CATSDRLPGQGVYYTF

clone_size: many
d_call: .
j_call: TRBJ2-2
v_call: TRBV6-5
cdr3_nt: TGTGCCAGCAGTTACCAAACCGGGGAGCTGTTTTTT
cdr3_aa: CASSYQTGELFF

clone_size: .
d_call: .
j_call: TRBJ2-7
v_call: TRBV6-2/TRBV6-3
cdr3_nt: TGTGCCAGCAGTTACCTGCACCGGCCCCTGGGGCAGTACTTC
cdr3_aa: CASSYLHRPLGQYF

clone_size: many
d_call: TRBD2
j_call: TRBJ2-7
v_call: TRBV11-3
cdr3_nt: TGTGCCAGCAGCCCGGGACTAGCGGGTTCCTACGAGCAGTACTTC
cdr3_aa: CASSPGLAGSYEQYF

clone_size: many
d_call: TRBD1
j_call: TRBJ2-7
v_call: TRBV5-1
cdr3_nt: TGCGCCAGCAGCGGGGCGTGGACAGGGGAACTCTACGAGCAGTACTTC
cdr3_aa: CASSGAWTGELYEQYF

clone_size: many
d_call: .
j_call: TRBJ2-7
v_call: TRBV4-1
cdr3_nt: TGCGCCAGCAGCCAAAGGCAGGGCTACTCCTACGAGCAGTACTTC
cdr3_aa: CASSQRQGYSYEQYF

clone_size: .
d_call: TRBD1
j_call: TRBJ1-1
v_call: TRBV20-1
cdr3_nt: TGCAGTGCAATCAGTACAGGGGTAACTGAAGCTTTCTTT
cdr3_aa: CSAISTGVTEAFF